This TCR beta chain emerged from a study of T cells after yellow fever vaccination. Synthesis of TCR cDNA relied on 5'RACE template switching, which attached a universal primer site and UMIs. Each CDR3 protein gets one entry after TCRdb re-called the 5' RACE reads with MiXCR. The profile covers 300,000 or so distinct CDR3 sequences, with less than 9.5% appearing a single time and 3% to 4% taken by the ten largest. This TCR came from a man between 18 and 29 years old who received the YFV17D yellow fever vaccine. The starting material was CD4+ T cells sorted from PBMCs, obtained 5 days after the yellow fever booster vaccination.

The CDR3 DNA is TGTGCCACCAGTGCAGGACAGGGGATGAATGAGCAGTTCTTC. This encodes CATSAGQGMNEQFF. V and J are TRBV24-1 and TRBJ2-1; TRBD1 aligns across 9 bases. J was trimmed by 7 bases and V by 5 bases; bases with no gene match: 5. Germline V CDR1 and CDR2: KGHDR, SFDVKD. The length of the CDR3 is 14 residues.